This record looks at one TCR beta chain sequence and its context. The target of this receptor is not known. Within one base of it there is no much larger clone, and no base qualities were kept. The data were obtained in a study of T cells and copy number aberrations in small-cell lung cancer listed by TCRdb under 2021. Describing the broader study: To relate T cell metrics to mutations and copy number aberrations, the same tumor regions underwent both TCR repertoire sequencing and whole-exome sequencing. Tumor TCR data existed for some 18 patients, and some 14 patients had TCR data from both tumor tissue and normal tissue. Paper-wide results and their limitations: All specimens were formalin-fixed paraffin-embedded tissue, which is known to introduce sequencing artifacts. Tumors had lower T-cell density, richness and clonality than adjacent lung tissue, but the difference in density was not significant. Because surgical resection is uncommon in small-cell lung cancer, the study was limited by a small sample size, and the findings need validation.

The donors were limited-stage small-cell lung cancer patients who had surgical resection in Hangzhou, China, between about 2007 and 2020. All donors had upfront surgery without preoperative chemotherapy or radiotherapy, and none received immunotherapy before or after surgery. In the sequenced cohort of approximately 20 patients, every patient was either a smoker or a heavy second-hand smoker. Adjacent normal lung was taken at least 2 cm away from the tumor margin, and two pathologists confirmed by morphology that the adjacent normal lung was free of malignant cells. The study used multi-region TCR-beta sequencing of resected limited-stage small-cell lung cancers together with tumor-adjacent lung tissue to characterize T cell repertoire heterogeneity. Genomic DNA was extracted from FFPE tissue using the AllPrep DNA/RNA FFPE Kit (Qiagen). The immunoSEQ hsTCRB Kit was used with multiplexed V- and J-gene primers to amplify TCR-beta CDR3 regions from genomic DNA. Unique DNA barcodes were added in a second PCR, and the samples were pooled together with one negative control and one positive control. Pooled TCR-beta libraries were sequenced on an Illumina MiSeq with a 150-cycle paired-end protocol. Concerning the study's data processing: Raw sequencing data were processed by Adaptive Biotechnologies into a report with normalized, annotated TCR-beta repertoires. T-cell density was computed as TCR-beta templates normalized to usable DNA, which was estimated by amplifying housekeeping genes. Richness counted unique rearrangements, and clonality was defined as 1 minus Pielou's evenness. The table comes from immuneACCESS by way of TCRdb, which keeps in-frame sequences with V and J called. Part of the clones is missing from these tables; in studies checked, under half for an unresolved V gene and the rest for unknown reasons. V, J and clone size derive from that table, while D and trimming were established from the DNA sequence. For this sample the table gives 2,500 to 3,500 clones, of which 90% were detected only once. The ten top clones hold 4.5% of the sample.

There are 13 amino acids in the CDR3, from cysteine to phenylalanine inclusive. Solely the CDR3 DNA is kept, with 39 bases framed from the first base. Deletion took 3 bases off V and 5 bases off J, with a span of 10 bases between the germline ends. As encoded in the germline V gene, CDR1 is SGHDT while CDR2 is YYEEEE. The sample was normal tissue next to the tumor. This clonotype was sampled from a man in his forties or fifties with small cell lung cancer. The rearranged chain carries TRBV5-6 and TRBJ2-3, with the D call tentatively TRBD1 or TRBD2, each fitting 5 bases. The CDR3 protein: CASSWDRGDTQYF. Read as DNA, the sequence is TGTGCCAGCAGCTGGGACCGGGGAGATACGCAGTATTTT. Beyond the CDR3, the reference TRBV5-6 and TRBJ2-3 genes provide the residues; the full variable domain reads: DAGVTQSPTHLIKTRGQQVTLRCSPKSGHDTVSWYQQALGQGPQFIFQYYEEEERQRGNFPDRFSGHQFPNYSSELNVNALLLGDSALYLCASSWDRGDTQYFGPGTRLTVL.